This T cell receptor (beta chain) appears in the sequencing data of a study of metastatic and nonmetastatic thyroid tumors. Across the whole study: Blood and tumor or nodule tissue repertoires from malignant and benign thyroid patients were compared. Study-wide points: Reportedly, malignant thyroid tumors had significantly higher TCR beta diversity than benign nodules, in blood and tumor.

This clone was counted many times. What it binds is unknown. Prior to thyroid surgery, none of the patients had received any treatment. Germline lookup yields CDR1 SGHKS and CDR2 YYEKEE (reference sequence). CDR3 length: 14 amino acids. Trimming cost V 0 bases and J 6 bases, with 13 bases left between them. As processed by the authors: It was from CDR3 differences across clinicopathological groups that a distant-metastasis classifier for papillary thyroid cancer was built. TCRdb reanalyzed the PCR reads via MiXCR. The V and J calls and clone size come from TCRdb's table, not from the authors' own analysis. In the table there are 30,000 to 40,000 clones, 18% of which are singletons.

The V and J genes are TRBV5-5 and TRBJ2-7, with D perhaps given as TRBD1 or TRBD2 (5 bases each). This clonotype originated in a male donor with papillary thyroid cancer or a benign thyroid nodule (not recorded which). Some clones in this sample may be carry-over from other donors' samples. Sequenced sample: blood. The DNA of the CDR3 is TGTGCCAGCAGCTTGGGACAAACGGGGCTCGAGCAGTACTTC. Amino acids: CASSLGQTGLEQYF. Full variable domain (missing parts from reference TRBV5-5 and TRBJ2-7): DAGVTQSPTHLIKTRGQQVTLRCSPISGHKSVSWYQQVLGQGPQFIFQYYEKEERGRGNFPDRFSARQFPNYSSELNVNALLLGDSALYLCASSLGQTGLEQYFGPGTRLTVT.